The clone carrying this T cell receptor (beta chain) came up a few times. Its antigen is still unknown. These data are taken from a study of CD8 T cells in ankylosing spondylitis. Study outcomes and limitations: In the blood and synovial fluid of reactive arthritis, some motif variants had been previously reported. A TCR beta motif of several highly homologous variants appeared characteristic of ankylosing spondylitis blood. Disease-linked clones were CD8+ and relatively rare in peripheral blood. It was reported that disease-linked clones were significantly enriched in matched ankylosing spondylitis synovial fluid.

TCRdb redid the calling of the 5' RACE reads with MiXCR, one entry per CDR3 protein. The data contain 450,000 to 550,000 distinct CDR3 sequences, over 4% of them singletons. The CDR3 totals 18 residues. V gave up 3 bases and J gave up 5 bases; unmatched junction bases: 16. The germline CDR1 and CDR2 sequences are SGHVS and FNYEAQ. This clonotype originated in a male donor with ankylosing spondylitis. Sequencing was done on a sample of blood, either unsorted or a sorted T cell fraction (not recorded which). The chain combines TRBV7-6 with TRBJ2-1, with TRBD2 matching over 7 bases. CDR3 DNA: TGTGCCAGCAGCTTGATGGGGTCTAGCGGCCCTGTCGACAATGAGCAGTTCTTC. Its protein is CASSLMGSSGPVDNEQFF.